Listed here is a single TCR beta chain. No antigen is known for it. These data come from a study of neoadjuvant anti-PD-1 for oral cavity cancer. Across the whole study: Patients without progression received a fourth nivolumab dose around day 43, then surgical resection on days 50-56.

Study conclusions and caveats: Non-responders to neoadjuvant nivolumab had significantly more clonal PBMC T cells than responders.

Here immunoSEQ multiplex PCR was the method, and the copy in TCRdb shows in-frame clones only, minus some. The top ten hold about 4% of the sample, which has about 9,500 clones, about 70% seen once. The V end was cut by 0 bases, the J end by 2 bases, with 13 bases between. The germline gives CDR1 MGHRA, CDR2 YSYEKL. This CDR3 is built from 16 residues. Stated time point: after neoadjuvant nivolumab, at surgical resection. The gene calls are TRBV4-1 and TRBJ1-1, with a possible D match to TRBD1 (5 bases). The receptor comes from a person between 40 and 80 years old with oral cavity squamous cell carcinoma. Here the sequenced sample was PBMCs, taken after nivolumab (anti-PD-1) treatment. The CDR3 DNA reads TGCGCCAGCAGCCAAGATCAGGGTTCAAGAAACACTGAAGCTTTCTTT. Residues: CASSQDQGSRNTEAFF.